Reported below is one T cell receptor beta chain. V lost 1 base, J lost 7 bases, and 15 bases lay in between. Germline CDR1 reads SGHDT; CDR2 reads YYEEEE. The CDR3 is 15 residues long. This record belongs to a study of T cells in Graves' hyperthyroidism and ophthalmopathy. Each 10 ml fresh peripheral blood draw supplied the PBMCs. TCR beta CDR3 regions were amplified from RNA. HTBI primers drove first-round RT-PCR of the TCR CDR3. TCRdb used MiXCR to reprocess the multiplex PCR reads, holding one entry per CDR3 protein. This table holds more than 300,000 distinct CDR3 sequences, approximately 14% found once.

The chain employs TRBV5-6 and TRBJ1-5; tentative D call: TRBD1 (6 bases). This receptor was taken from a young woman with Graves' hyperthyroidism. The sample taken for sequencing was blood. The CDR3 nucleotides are TGTGCCAGCAGCTTGTGGGGGGCTGACTCGCAGCCCCAGCATTTT. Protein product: CASSLWGADSQPQHF.